The rows below give T cell receptor beta chains drawn from one sample of a study of regulatory T cells in long-lasting Graves disease. TCRdb re-called the multiplex PCR reads with MiXCR, one entry per CDR3 protein. The top ten hold approximately 9% of the sample, which has roughly 520,000 distinct CDR3 sequences, around 12% seen once. The same data also went into a second study, on T cells in Graves' hyperthyroidism and ophthalmopathy.

The sample here was peripheral blood mononuclear cells (PBMCs), taken at new diagnosis, from a patient treated with antithyroid drugs. The receptor source for this set is a woman younger than 45 with Graves disease. The CDR3 runs from the conserved cysteine through the conserved F or W. The D gene is left open where the match is weak. Where a row states a size, it is once, few, many or the class of an expanded clone; other rows omit it.

J gene	clone size	D gene	V gene	CDR3 DNA	CDR3 protein
TRBJ2-1	-	-	TRBV10-1	TGCGCCAGCAGTGAGTCTGGGAGGTACAATGAGCAGTTCTTC	CASSESGRYNEQFF
TRBJ2-5	many	-	TRBV7-9	TGTGCCAGCAGCTGGCAAGAGACCCAGTACTTC	CASSWQETQYF
TRBJ2-3	many	-	TRBV19	TGTGCCAGTAGTATAGTTGGCGGAGAGAACACAGATACGCAGTATTTT	CASSIVGGENTDTQYF
TRBJ2-6	many	-	TRBV2	TGTGCCAGCAGGGTCCTACCGGTCGTACCCTCTGGGGCCAACGTCCTGACTTTC	CASRVLPVVPSGANVLTF
TRBJ2-1	many	-	TRBV6-2/TRBV6-3	TGTGCCAGCTGGGGGGACAACAATGAGCAGTTCTTC	CASWGDNNEQFF
TRBJ1-5	-	-	TRBV15	TGTGCCACCAGCAGAGATCACGACGGCTCACGGCCCCAGCATTTT	CATSRDHDGSRPQHF
TRBJ1-1	many	-	TRBV19	TGTGCCAGTAGTTGGGGAGTCACTGAAGCTTTCTTT	CASSWGVTEAFF
TRBJ1-1	-	TRBD1	TRBV18	TGTGCCAGCTCGGTTACAGGGGGGATTATGAACACTGAAGCTTTCTTT	CASSVTGGIMNTEAFF
TRBJ2-7	many	-	TRBV18	TGTGCCAGCTCACCCTTGGCCCAGGACTACGAGCAGTACTTC	CASSPLAQDYEQYF
TRBJ1-1	-	-	TRBV5-6	TGTGCCAGCAGCTTGGAATTAGGGAGGAGGACCACTGAAGCTTTCTTT	CASSLELGRRTTEAFF
TRBJ1-1	many	-	TRBV6-1	TGTGCCAGCATGCGGGGATGGGATGGCACTGAAGCTTTCTTT	CASMRGWDGTEAFF
TRBJ1-3	many	TRBD1	TRBV9	TGTGCCAGCAGCGCGTTACAGGGGATCGGAAACACCATATATTTT	CASSALQGIGNTIYF
TRBJ1-4	-	-	TRBV18	TGTGCCAGCTCACGTTCCAGCGGTGAAAAACTGTTTTTT	CASSRSSGEKLFF
TRBJ1-1	-	TRBD1	TRBV6-1	TGTGCCAGCAGCTTCCACGACAGGGGCTCTGAAGCTTTCTTT	CASSFHDRGSEAFF
TRBJ2-7	-	-	TRBV5-1	TGCGCCAGCAGCTTGGCCATGGCGGGAAGAGCCTACGAGCAGTACTTC	CASSLAMAGRAYEQYF
TRBJ1-4	-	-	TRBV20-1	TGCAGTGCTAGAGTTGTAGGGGTGGGAGAAAAACTGTTTTTT	CSARVVGVGEKLFF
TRBJ2-7	many	-	TRBV3-1	TGTGCCAGCAGCCAATGGCAGTTAGCCGAGCAGTACTTC	CASSQWQLAEQYF
TRBJ1-1	many	TRBD1	TRBV20-1	TGCAGTGCTAAGACCGGGACAGGGTTTTGGCGGAACACTGAAGCTTTCTTT	CSAKTGTGFWRNTEAFF
TRBJ2-3	-	-	TRBV19	TGTGCCAGTAAGTCGGCAGGGTCACGGTCAGATACGCAGTATTTT	CASKSAGSRSDTQYF
TRBJ1-2	few	-	TRBV7-2	TGTGCCAGCAGCCCAAGTTGGGGCGCCGACGGCTACACCTTC	CASSPSWGADGYTF
TRBJ2-4	many	-	TRBV27	TGTGCCAGCAGCATCTCTCGGGCAGGGAGTAAAAACATTCAGTACTTC	CASSISRAGSKNIQYF
TRBJ2-1	many	-	TRBV7-9	TGTGCCAGCAGCTTAGTGGGGCCCTTAGTGAATGAGCAGTTCTTC	CASSLVGPLVNEQFF
TRBJ2-1	few	TRBD2	TRBV20-1	TGCAGTGCTAGAGCCCTTGGGCTAGCGGGAGGAGGATCCTACAATGAGCAGTTCTTC	CSARALGLAGGGSYNEQFF